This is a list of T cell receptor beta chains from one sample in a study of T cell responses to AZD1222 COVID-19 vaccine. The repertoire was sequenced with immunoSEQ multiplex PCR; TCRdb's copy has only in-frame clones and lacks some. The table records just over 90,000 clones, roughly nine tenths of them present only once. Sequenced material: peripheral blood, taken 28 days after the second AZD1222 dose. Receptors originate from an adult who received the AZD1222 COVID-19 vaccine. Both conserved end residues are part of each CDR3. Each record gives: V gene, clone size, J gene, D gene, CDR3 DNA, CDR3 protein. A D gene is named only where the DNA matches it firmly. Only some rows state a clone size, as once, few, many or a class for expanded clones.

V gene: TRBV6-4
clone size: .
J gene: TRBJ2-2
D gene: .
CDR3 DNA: TGTGCCAGCAGTGTGGGTGGAACCGGGGAGCTGTTTTTT
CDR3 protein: CASSVGGTGELFF

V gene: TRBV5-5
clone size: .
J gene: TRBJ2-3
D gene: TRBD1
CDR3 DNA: TGTGCCAGCAGATACGGACAGGGAGGAGATACGCAGTATTTT
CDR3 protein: CASRYGQGGDTQYF

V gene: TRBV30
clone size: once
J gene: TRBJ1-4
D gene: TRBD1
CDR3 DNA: TGTGCCTGGAGTTATGACAGGGCCGGTGAAAAACTGTTTTTT
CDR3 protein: CAWSYDRAGEKLFF

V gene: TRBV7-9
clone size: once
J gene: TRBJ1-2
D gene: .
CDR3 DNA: TGTGCCAGCAGCCCTCCGGGGGAGTTGAACTATGGCTACACCTTC
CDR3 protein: CASSPPGELNYGYTF

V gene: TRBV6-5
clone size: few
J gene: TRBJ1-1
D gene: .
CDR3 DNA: TGTGCCAGCAGTTGGGCGCGACATTCCGGGACAGAAGCTTTCTTT
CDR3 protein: CASSWARHSGTEAFF

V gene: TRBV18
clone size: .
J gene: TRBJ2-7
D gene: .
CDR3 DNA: TGTGCCAGCTCTCCTCCGGGACTTAATTACGAGCAGTACTTC
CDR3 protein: CASSPPGLNYEQYF

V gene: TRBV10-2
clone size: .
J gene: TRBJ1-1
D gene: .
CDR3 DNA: TGCGCCAGCAGACCCTCCTGGGTCGGCACTGAAGCTTTCTTT
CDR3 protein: CASRPSWVGTEAFF

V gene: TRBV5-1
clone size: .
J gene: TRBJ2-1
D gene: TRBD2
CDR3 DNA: TGCGCCAGCATAAGTCTAGCGGGAGGGAACAATGAGCAGTTCTTC
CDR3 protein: CASISLAGGNNEQFF

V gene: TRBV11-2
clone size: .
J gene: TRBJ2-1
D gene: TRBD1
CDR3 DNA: TGTGCCAGCAGCTTATTACAGGGGGCGGGAAATGAGCAGTTCTTC
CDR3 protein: CASSLLQGAGNEQFF

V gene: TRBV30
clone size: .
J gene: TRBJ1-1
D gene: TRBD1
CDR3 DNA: TGTGCCTGGGGGAGGGACAGGGGGCTTGGCACTGAAGCTTTCTTT
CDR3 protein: CAWGRDRGLGTEAFF

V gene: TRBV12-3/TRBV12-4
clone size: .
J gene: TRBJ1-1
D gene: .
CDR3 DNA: TGTGCCAGCACCCCTATTAGGAACACTGAAGCTTTCTTT
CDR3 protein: CASTPIRNTEAFF

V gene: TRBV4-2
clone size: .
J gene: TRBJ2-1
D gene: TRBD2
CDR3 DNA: TGTGCCAGCAGCCAGGTTGGCGGGGGGGTGGTGAATGAGCAGTTCTTC
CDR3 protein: CASSQVGGGVVNEQFF

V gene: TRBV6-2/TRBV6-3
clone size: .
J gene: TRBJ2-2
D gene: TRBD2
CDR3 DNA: TGTGCCAGCAGTTACTCGCCGGGACTAGAAACTACCGGGGAGCTGTTTTTT
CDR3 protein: CASSYSPGLETTGELFF

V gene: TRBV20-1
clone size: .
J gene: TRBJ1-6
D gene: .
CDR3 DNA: TGCAGTGCTAGTGATGCCCCAGTGAGCTCCTATAATTCACCCCTCCACTTT
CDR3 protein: CSASDAPVSSYNSPLHF

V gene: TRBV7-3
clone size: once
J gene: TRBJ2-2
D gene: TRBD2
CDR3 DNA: TGTGCCAGCAGCCTACTAGCGGGAGTTAACACCGGGGAGCTGTTTTTT
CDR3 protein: CASSLLAGVNTGELFF

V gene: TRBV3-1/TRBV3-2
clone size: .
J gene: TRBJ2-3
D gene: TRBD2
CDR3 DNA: TGTGCCAGCAGCCATGATGGGACTAGCGGCATTTCCTTGGATACGCAGTATTTT
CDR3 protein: CASSHDGTSGISLDTQYF

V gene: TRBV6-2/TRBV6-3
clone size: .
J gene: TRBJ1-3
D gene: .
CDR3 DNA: TGTGCCAGCAGTTACTTCAGGACCGACACCTCTGGAAACACCATATATTTT
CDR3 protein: CASSYFRTDTSGNTIYF

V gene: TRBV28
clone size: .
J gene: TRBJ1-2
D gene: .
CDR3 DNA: TGTGCCAGCAGTTTAGGTGGATATGGCTACACCTTC
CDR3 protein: CASSLGGYGYTF

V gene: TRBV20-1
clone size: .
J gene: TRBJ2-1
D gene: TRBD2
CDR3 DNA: TGCAGTGCTAGTGGGCTAGCGGTGGCCTACAATGAGCAGTTCTTC
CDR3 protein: CSASGLAVAYNEQFF

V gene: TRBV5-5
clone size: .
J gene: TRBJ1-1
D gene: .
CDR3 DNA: TGTGCCAGCAGCTTGAGAGCGTCGGACACTGAAGCTTTCTTT
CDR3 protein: CASSLRASDTEAFF

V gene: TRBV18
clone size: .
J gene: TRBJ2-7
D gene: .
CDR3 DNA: TGTGCCAGCTCACCAGGAGGGATCTACGAGCAGTACTTC
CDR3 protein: CASSPGGIYEQYF

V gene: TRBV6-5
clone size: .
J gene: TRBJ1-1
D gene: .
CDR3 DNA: TGTGCCAGCACCCCAAGGGGAGGCACTGAAGCTTTCTTT
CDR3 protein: CASTPRGGTEAFF

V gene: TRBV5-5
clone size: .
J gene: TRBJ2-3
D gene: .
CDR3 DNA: TGTGCCAGCAGCTTAGGCCTGAGGGCCAATGGGGATACGCAGTATTTT
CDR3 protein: CASSLGLRANGDTQYF

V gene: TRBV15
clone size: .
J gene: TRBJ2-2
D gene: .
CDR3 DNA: TGTGCCACCAGCAGAGATACCCCTTACGTTCTAGCGACTACCGGGGAGCTGTTTTTT
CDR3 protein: CATSRDTPYVLATTGELFF

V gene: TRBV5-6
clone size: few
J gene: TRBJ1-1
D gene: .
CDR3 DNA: TGTGCCAGCAGCTTGGTTCTGGGGACTGAAGCTTTCTTT
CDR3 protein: CASSLVLGTEAFF

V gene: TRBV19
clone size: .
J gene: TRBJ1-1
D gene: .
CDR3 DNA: TGTGCCAGTAGTATACCGGCTGGACAGAACACTGAAGCTTTCTTT
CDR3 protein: CASSIPAGQNTEAFF

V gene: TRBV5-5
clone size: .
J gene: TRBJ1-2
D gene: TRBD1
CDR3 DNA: TGTGCCAGCAGCTGGGAACAGGGGGTTGGTTCTGGCTACACCTTC
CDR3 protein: CASSWEQGVGSGYTF

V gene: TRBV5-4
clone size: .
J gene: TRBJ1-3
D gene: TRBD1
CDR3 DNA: TGTGCCAGCAGCTCGGACAGGAGCTCTGGAAACACCATATATTTT
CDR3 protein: CASSSDRSSGNTIYF

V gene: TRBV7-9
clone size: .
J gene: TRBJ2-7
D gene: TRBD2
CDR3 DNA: TGTGCCAGCTCGCGAGGGAGCGGGAGGGCCTCCTACGAGCAGTACTTC
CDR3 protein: CASSRGSGRASYEQYF

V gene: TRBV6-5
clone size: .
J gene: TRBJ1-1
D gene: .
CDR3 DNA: TGTGCCAGCAGTTATTCGCAGGGGACTGAAGCTTTCTTT
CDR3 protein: CASSYSQGTEAFF

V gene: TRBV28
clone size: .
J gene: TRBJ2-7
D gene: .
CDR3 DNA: TGTGCCAGCAGCCGGGCCCCCTCCTACGAGCAGTACTTC
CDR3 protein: CASSRAPSYEQYF

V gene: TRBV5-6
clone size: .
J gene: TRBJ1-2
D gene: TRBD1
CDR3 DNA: TGTGCCAGCAGCTCTCCGGACAGGTTGTACTATGGCTACACCTTC
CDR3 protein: CASSSPDRLYYGYTF

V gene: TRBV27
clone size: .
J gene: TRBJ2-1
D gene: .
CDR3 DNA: TGTGCCAGCAGTTGGGGCGCTGGGGCCCTCTCCTACAATGAGCAGTTCTTC
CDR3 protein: CASSWGAGALSYNEQFF

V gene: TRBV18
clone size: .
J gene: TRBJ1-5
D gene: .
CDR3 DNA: TGTGCCAGCTCACCAGAGGGGACAAGCGGTCAGCCCCAGCATTTT
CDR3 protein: CASSPEGTSGQPQHF

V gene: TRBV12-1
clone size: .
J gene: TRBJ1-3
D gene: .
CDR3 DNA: TGTGCCAGCAGCCGGGGGCTTGGAAACACCATATATTTT
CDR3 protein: CASSRGLGNTIYF

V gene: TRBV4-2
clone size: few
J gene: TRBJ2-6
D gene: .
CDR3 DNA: TGTGCCAGCAGCCAACGTCACCACCGACTAGCTGGGGCCAACGTCCTGACTTTC
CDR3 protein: CASSQRHHRLAGANVLTF

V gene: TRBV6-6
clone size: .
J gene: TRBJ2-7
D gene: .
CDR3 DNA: TGTGCCAGCAGCCTGGGTCACTACGAGCAGTACTTC
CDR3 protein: CASSLGHYEQYF

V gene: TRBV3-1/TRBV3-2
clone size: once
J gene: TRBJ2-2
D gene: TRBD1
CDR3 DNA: TGTGCCAGCAGCCAAGATGGGGGACAGGGGGCGGTGAACACCGGGGAGCTGTTTTTT
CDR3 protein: CASSQDGGQGAVNTGELFF

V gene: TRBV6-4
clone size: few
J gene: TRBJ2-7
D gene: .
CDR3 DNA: TGTGCCAGCAGTGACTCGGGGTCTTCCTCCGAGCAGTACTTC
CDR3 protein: CASSDSGSSSEQYF

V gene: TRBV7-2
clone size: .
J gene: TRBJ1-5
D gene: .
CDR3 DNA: TGTGCCAGCACCCCGGTGGGGACGGTGAATCAGCCCCAGCATTTT
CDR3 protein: CASTPVGTVNQPQHF

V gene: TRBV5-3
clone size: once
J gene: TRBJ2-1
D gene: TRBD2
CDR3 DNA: TGTGCCAGAAGTACCGGGACTAGCAGGAGCCGGGTTCCCTACAATGAGCAGTTCTTC
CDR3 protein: CARSTGTSRSRVPYNEQFF

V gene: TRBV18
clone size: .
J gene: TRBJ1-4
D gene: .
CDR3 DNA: TGTGCCAGCTCACCCGTGGGTGTACCTAATGAAAAACTGTTTTTT
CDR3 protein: CASSPVGVPNEKLFF

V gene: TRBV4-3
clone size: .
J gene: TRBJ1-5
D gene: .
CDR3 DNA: TGCGCCAGCAGCCCAGACAGCACTAGCAATCAGCCCCAGCATTTT
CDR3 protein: CASSPDSTSNQPQHF

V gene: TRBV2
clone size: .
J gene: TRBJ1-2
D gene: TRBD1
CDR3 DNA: TGTGCCAGCATTGCAGAAAGACAGGGCTATGGCTACACCTTC
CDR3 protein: CASIAERQGYGYTF

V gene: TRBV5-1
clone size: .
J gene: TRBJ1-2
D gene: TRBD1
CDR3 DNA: TGCGCCAGCAGCTTGGGAGGGGGCGCAGGGGGCTACACCTTC
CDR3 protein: CASSLGGGAGGYTF

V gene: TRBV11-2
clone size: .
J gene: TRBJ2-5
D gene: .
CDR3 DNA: TGTGCCAGCAGCGTTAACAGTTTCCAAGAGACCCAGTACTTC
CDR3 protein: CASSVNSFQETQYF

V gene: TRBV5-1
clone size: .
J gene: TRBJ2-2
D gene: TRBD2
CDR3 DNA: TGCGCCAGCAGCTTTACTAGCGGGAGCTTTGACGGAAACACCGGGGAGCTGTTTTTT
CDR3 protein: CASSFTSGSFDGNTGELFF

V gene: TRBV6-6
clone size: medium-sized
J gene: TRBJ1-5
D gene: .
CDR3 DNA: TGTGCCAGCAGTTATCCGGGTTTCAATCAGCCCCAGCATTTT
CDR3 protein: CASSYPGFNQPQHF